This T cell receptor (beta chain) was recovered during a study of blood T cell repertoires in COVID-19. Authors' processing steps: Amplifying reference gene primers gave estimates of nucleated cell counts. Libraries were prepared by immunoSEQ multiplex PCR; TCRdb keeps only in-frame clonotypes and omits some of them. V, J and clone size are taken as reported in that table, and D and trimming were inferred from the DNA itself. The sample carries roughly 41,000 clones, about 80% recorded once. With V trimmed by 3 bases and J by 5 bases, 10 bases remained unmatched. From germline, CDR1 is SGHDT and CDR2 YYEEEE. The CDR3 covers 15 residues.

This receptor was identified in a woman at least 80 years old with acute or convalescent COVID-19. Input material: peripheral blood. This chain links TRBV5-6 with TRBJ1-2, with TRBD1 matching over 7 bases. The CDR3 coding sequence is TGTGCCAGCAGCTCGCTAGACAGGGAGGTGTATGGCTACACCTTC. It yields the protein CASSSLDREVYGYTF.